The rows below give T cell receptor beta chains drawn from one sample of a study of T-cell memory formation after mild COVID-19. TCRdb ran MiXCR on the 5' RACE reads and lists one entry per CDR3 protein. The repertoire holds 450,000 to 700,000 distinct CDR3 sequences, with under 20% as singletons. Sequencing was done on a sample of PBMCs or a T cell subset sorted from them (not recorded which). The receptors shown here come from an adult woman who had mild COVID-19 (a few samples of this study predate the infection). Cell type and time point are not known. CDR3s include the opening cysteine and the closing phenylalanine or tryptophan. The order of the fields is V gene, J gene, D gene, CDR3 protein. D genes are given only for firm matches.

V: TRBV7-2; J: TRBJ1-5; D: NA; CDR3: CASSLAWGLSNQPQHF
V: TRBV13; J: TRBJ1-1; D: NA; CDR3: CASSLKLGTEAFF
V: TRBV12-3/TRBV12-4; J: TRBJ2-1; D: NA; CDR3: CASSSWAQAAFF
V: TRBV4-3; J: TRBJ2-2; D: TRBD2; CDR3: CASSQPSGQNTGELFF
V: TRBV7-3; J: TRBJ2-3; D: TRBD2; CDR3: CASSLMGLAGGLDTQYF
V: TRBV19; J: TRBJ2-1; D: TRBD1; CDR3: CASSSLQGVLTSSYNEQFF
V: TRBV27; J: TRBJ2-1; D: NA; CDR3: CASSPRLRHSSYNEQFF
V: TRBV5-1; J: TRBJ2-1; D: TRBD2; CDR3: CASSPGTTHNEQFF
V: TRBV6-6; J: TRBJ2-5; D: NA; CDR3: CASRSPAGSGETQYF
V: TRBV11-3; J: TRBJ2-7; D: TRBD1; CDR3: CASSLDLTGMSYEQYF
V: TRBV20-1; J: TRBJ2-7; D: TRBD2; CDR3: CSARDYLAGVGEQYF
V: TRBV13; J: TRBJ1-1; D: NA; CDR3: CASSLGPPGAGMNTEAFF
V: TRBV19; J: TRBJ2-1; D: TRBD2; CDR3: CASSGGRTYNEQFF
V: TRBV4-1; J: TRBJ1-1; D: NA; CDR3: CASSQRTNTEAFF
V: TRBV10-3; J: TRBJ1-1; D: NA; CDR3: CAISEVDRTEAFF
V: TRBV20-1; J: TRBJ1-1; D: NA; CDR3: CSARDPLKENTEAFF
V: TRBV13; J: TRBJ1-1; D: TRBD1; CDR3: CASSSDGTGNTEAFF
V: TRBV6-5; J: TRBJ1-1; D: NA; CDR3: CASSLSDGLNTEAFF
V: TRBV18; J: TRBJ2-1; D: TRBD1; CDR3: CASSPGAGGLGEQFF
V: TRBV7-9; J: TRBJ1-2; D: NA; CDR3: CASSLADGYTF
V: TRBV27; J: TRBJ1-1; D: NA; CDR3: CASSFGRANTEAFF
V: TRBV20-1; J: TRBJ2-4; D: NA; CDR3: CSARDSGGPTKNIQYF
V: TRBV5-1; J: TRBJ2-3; D: TRBD2; CDR3: CASSLLRGGSTDTQYF
V: TRBV24-1; J: TRBJ2-3; D: NA; CDR3: CATSDVTNTQYF
V: TRBV7-2; J: TRBJ2-7; D: TRBD1; CDR3: CASRRTGGRGEQYF
V: TRBV15; J: TRBJ2-1; D: NA; CDR3: CATSRGPGSYNEQFF
V: TRBV4-2; J: TRBJ2-1; D: TRBD2; CDR3: CASSQGANSGLAVYNEQFF
V: TRBV24-1; J: TRBJ2-3; D: NA; CDR3: CATSGDSPTDTQYF
V: TRBV27; J: TRBJ2-1; D: TRBD2; CDR3: CASSLYPLAGGIDEQFF
V: TRBV20-1; J: TRBJ2-1; D: NA; CDR3: CSARDLEEAYNEQFF
V: TRBV12-3/TRBV12-4; J: TRBJ2-2; D: NA; CDR3: CASSTSGVEVGELFF
V: TRBV7-2; J: TRBJ2-7; D: TRBD2; CDR3: CASSSLHLAGGNLLHEQYF
V: TRBV3-1; J: TRBJ2-7; D: TRBD2; CDR3: CASSQDLLAGVWGEQYF
V: TRBV4-3; J: TRBJ1-5; D: NA; CDR3: CASSQDPHGQHSNQPQHF
V: TRBV12-5; J: TRBJ1-1; D: NA; CDR3: CASGLDPGVPVTEAFF
V: TRBV4-1; J: TRBJ1-2; D: NA; CDR3: CASSQVVGSYGYTF
V: TRBV20-1; J: TRBJ2-7; D: TRBD2; CDR3: CSARGTSVYEQYF
V: TRBV18; J: TRBJ1-1; D: NA; CDR3: CASGKLGTSNEAFF
V: TRBV29-1; J: TRBJ1-1; D: TRBD1; CDR3: CSVGETGWTEAFF
V: TRBV5-5; J: TRBJ1-2; D: NA; CDR3: CASSSREGVYGYTF
V: TRBV20-1; J: TRBJ2-3; D: NA; CDR3: CSASTPSTDTQYF
V: TRBV6-2/TRBV6-3; J: TRBJ2-3; D: NA; CDR3: CASSYGLVRFTDTQYF
V: TRBV7-7; J: TRBJ2-1; D: NA; CDR3: CASSLEAGLHYNEQFF
V: TRBV6-5; J: TRBJ2-5; D: NA; CDR3: CASGGGAAAETQYF
V: TRBV5-1; J: TRBJ2-7; D: TRBD1; CDR3: CASSPSVGGQGAYEQYF
V: TRBV12-3/TRBV12-4; J: TRBJ1-2; D: NA; CDR3: CASSPGHLYGYTF
V: TRBV29-1; J: TRBJ2-7; D: NA; CDR3: CSVEVWDGSYEQYF
V: TRBV2; J: TRBJ1-1; D: NA; CDR3: CASRPGGVGTEAFF
V: TRBV19; J: TRBJ2-5; D: NA; CDR3: CASSMGFGVAAGQETQYF
V: TRBV7-7; J: TRBJ2-3; D: TRBD2; CDR3: CASSPTSGRRTDTQYF
V: TRBV5-1; J: TRBJ2-7; D: NA; CDR3: CASSYPGAYEQYF
V: TRBV5-6; J: TRBJ1-1; D: NA; CDR3: CASSSSLLVAFF
V: TRBV18; J: TRBJ2-2; D: TRBD1; CDR3: CASSPSTLWRLDRGRTGELFF
V: TRBV25-1; J: TRBJ2-3; D: NA; CDR3: CASSEAGAKTDTQYF
V: TRBV20-1; J: TRBJ1-2; D: NA; CDR3: CSGSPIGSGYGYTF